The clone carrying this TCR beta chain was detected once. Its target is not known. These data originate in a study of cytomegalovirus exposure and HLA in healthy donors. PCR primers comprised 60 Vbeta and 13 Jbeta primers. The protocol was immunoSEQ multiplex PCR, while the TCRdb copy is restricted to in-frame clones and leaves out a portion. The profile shows 190,000 or so clones, around 79% of them singletons. Study-level results: Several of the most significant clusters were apparently associated with common viral pathogens in a later analysis. A link between a missense DCLRE1C variant and TCR beta V- and J-gene trimming emerged from a later analysis.

Germline V gene sequence: CDR1 MGHRA, CDR2 YSYEKL. The J segment lost 4 bases and the V segment lost 4 bases, leaving 4 bases of the junction unmatched. This CDR3 has 14 residues. Sequencing used PBMCs. The V gene is TRBV4-1, the J gene TRBJ2-3; 8 positions match TRBD1. The clonotype originates from a male donor in good health and CMV-seropositive. DNA for the CDR3: TGCGCCAGCAGCCCGCGACAGGGGTCAGATACGCAGTATTTT. It encodes CASSPRQGSDTQYF.